The clone carrying this T cell receptor (beta chain) was counted once. Random hexamers primed reverse transcription of about 0.5 to 1 ug RNA. TCRdb reprocessed the immunoSEQ multiplex PCR reads with MiXCR, giving one entry per CDR3 protein. The repertoire includes a few hundred thousand distinct CDR3 sequences, roughly 92% of them detected once, and 0.1% to 0.15% sits in the top ten. These data originate in a study of CD8 T cells in Susac syndrome. Sample: CD8+ T cells from PBMCs. This receptor was identified in a human donor with multiple sclerosis.

The CDR3 is CATRGPADAMGGEKLFF. CDR3 sequence (DNA): TGTGCCACTCGGGGTCCCGCGGACGCCATGGGCGGTGAAAAACTGTTTTTT. The rearrangement joins TRBV19 to TRBJ1-4; the D is unclear. This CDR3 spans 17 amino acids. With 10 bases removed from V and 7 bases from J, the gap between germline ends came to 28 bases. Per the germline V gene, CDR1 is LNHDA and CDR2 is SQIVND (reference sequence).